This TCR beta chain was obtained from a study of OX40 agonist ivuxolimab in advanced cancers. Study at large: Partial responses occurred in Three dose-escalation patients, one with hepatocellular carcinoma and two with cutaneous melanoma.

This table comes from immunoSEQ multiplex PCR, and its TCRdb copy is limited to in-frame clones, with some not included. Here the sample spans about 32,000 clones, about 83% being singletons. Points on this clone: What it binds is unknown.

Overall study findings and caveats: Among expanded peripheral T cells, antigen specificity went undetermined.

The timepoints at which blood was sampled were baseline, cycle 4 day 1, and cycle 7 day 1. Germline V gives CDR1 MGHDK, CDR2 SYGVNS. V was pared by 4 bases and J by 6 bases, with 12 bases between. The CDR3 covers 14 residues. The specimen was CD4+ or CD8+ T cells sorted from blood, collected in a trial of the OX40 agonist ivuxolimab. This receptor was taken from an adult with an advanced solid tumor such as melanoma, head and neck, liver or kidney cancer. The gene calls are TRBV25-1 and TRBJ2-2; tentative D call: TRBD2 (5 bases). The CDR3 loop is CASSVGRWPGELFF. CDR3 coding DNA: TGTGCCAGCAGTGTTGGGAGATGGCCCGGGGAGCTGTTTTTT.